The clone carrying this T cell receptor (beta chain) was found a few times. Its cognate antigen is unknown. This sample was taken from a study of T cell repertoires in cytomegalovirus infection. Study context: Recently identified HLA-C-restricted and well-studied HLA-B-restricted CMV epitopes were used. Indicated by public TCR beta signatures were CMV infection and matching HLA type. Regarding the study as a whole: Of the TCR beta families, the public ones yielded a cumulative frequency that identified carriers of CMV plus the relevant HLA. In two of eight donors, the top clonotype was HLA-C-restricted CMV-specific.

The V gene lost 5 bases and the J gene lost 8 bases, with 19 bases spanning the gap. Germline-derived CDR1 and CDR2 are MNHEY and SVGAGI. The CDR3 is 15 residues long. MiXCR, applied by TCRdb to the reads, yields one record per CDR3 protein. Of some 700,000 distinct CDR3 sequences listed, around 35% are singletons. Sequenced material: cultured PBMCs, taken from culture after CMV antigen stimulation. The V call is TRBV6-5, the J call TRBJ2-1; the D gene is possibly TRBD2 (6 bases). The clonotype comes from a human donor in good health (CMV status not recorded). Some clones in this sample may be carry-over from other donors' samples. The CDR3 loop reads CASSPLAERGYEQFF. The CDR3 DNA sequence: TGTGCCAGCAGTCCCTTAGCGGAGAGAGGCTATGAGCAGTTCTTC.